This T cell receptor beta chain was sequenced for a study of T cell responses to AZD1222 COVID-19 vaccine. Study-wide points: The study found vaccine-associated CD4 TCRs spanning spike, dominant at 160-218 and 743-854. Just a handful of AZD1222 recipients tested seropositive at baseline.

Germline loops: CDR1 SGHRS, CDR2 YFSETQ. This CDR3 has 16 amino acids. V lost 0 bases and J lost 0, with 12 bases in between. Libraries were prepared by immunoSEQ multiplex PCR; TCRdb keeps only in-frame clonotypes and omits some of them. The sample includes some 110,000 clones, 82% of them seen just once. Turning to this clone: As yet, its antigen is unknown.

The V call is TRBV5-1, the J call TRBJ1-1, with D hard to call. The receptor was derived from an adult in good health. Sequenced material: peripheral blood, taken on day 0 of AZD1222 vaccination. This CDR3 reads CASSLAARTMNTEAFF. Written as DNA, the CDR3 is TGCGCCAGCAGCTTGGCCGCCAGGACCATGAACACTGAAGCTTTCTTT.